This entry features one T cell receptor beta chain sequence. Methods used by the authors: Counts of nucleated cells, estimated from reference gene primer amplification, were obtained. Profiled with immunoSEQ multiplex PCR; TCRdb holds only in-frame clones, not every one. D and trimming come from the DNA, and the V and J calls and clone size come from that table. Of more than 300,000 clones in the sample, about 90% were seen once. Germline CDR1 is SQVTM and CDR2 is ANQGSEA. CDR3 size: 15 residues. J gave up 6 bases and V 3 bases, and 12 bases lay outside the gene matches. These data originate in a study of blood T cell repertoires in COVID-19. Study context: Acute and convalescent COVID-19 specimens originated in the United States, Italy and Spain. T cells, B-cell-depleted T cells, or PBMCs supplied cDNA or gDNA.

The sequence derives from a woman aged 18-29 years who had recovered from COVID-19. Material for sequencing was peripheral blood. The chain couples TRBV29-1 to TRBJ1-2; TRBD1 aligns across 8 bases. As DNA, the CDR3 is TGCAGCGTTGAGGGGCAGGGGGCTTTTAAAAATGGCTACACCTTC. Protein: CSVEGQGAFKNGYTF.